Sample share makes the clone carrying this TCR beta chain medium-sized (0.01 to 0.1%). Its target is not known. Using RNA template, CDR3s of TCR alpha and beta were amplified with iRepertoire arm-PCR. Input was 100-400 ng of tissue mRNA or PBMC total RNA. MiXCR, run by TCRdb on the multiplex PCR reads, gives a single entry per CDR3 protein. The top ten hold approximately 38% of the sample, which has 17,000 or so distinct CDR3 sequences, 55% to 70% seen once. With 8 bases removed from V and 4 bases from J, the gap between germline ends came to 12 bases. Germline V gives CDR1 MDHEN, CDR2 SYDVKM. This CDR3 is built from 12 residues. This sample was included in a study of glioma-infiltrating T cells. Overall study results and limits: Tissue and blood shared very few CDR3 sequences. Tissue-blood divergence was below expectation in non-neoplastic patients, above in gliomas.

The TCR was taken from a human donor with low-grade glioma or glioblastoma, undergoing nonglioma brain surgery, or in good health (not recorded which). The rearrangement links TRBV28 to TRBJ2-7; no clear D. The source material was glioma tissue, nonneoplastic brain tissue, or PBMCs (not recorded which). CDR3 sequence: CASGWVGYEQYF. The CDR3 region has the DNA TGTGCCAGCGGATGGGTAGGATACGAGCAGTACTTC.